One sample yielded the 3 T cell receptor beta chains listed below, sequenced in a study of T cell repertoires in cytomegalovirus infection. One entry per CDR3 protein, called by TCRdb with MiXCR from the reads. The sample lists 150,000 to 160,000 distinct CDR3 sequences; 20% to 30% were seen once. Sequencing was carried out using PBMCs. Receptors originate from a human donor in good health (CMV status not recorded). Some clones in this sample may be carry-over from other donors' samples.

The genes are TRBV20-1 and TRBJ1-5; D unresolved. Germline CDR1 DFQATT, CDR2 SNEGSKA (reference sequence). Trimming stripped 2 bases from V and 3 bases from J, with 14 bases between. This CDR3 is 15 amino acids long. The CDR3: CSARFPGRNNQPQHF. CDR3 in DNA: TGCAGTGCTAGATTCCCCGGGCGGAACAATCAGCCCCAGCATTTT.

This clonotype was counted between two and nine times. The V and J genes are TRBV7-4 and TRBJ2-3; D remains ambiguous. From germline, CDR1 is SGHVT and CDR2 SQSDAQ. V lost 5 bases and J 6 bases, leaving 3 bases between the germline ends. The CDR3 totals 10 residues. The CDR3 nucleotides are TGTGCCAGCAGCGGGGATACGCAGTATTTT. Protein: CASSGDTQYF. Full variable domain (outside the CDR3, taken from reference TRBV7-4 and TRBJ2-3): GAGVSQSPRYKVAKRGRDVALRCDSISGHVTLYWYRQTLGQGSEVLTYSQSDAQRDKSGRPSGRFSAERPERSVSTLKIQRTEQGDSAVYLCASSGDTQYFGPGTRLTVL.

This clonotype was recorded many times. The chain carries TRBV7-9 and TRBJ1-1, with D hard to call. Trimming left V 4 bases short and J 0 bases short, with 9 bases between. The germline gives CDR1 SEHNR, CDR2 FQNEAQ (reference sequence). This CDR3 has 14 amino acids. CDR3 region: CASSSGRMNTEAFF. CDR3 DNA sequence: TGTGCCAGCAGCTCCGGGCGAATGAACACTGAAGCTTTCTTT.